The sequence of this T cell receptor beta chain was determined in a study of blood T cell repertoires in COVID-19. Trimming removed 7 bases at V and 5 bases at J, with 14 bases between. The CDR3 is 14 residues long. Per the germline V gene, CDR1 is MNHNY and CDR2 is SVGAGI (reference sequence). Per the original data handling: Reference gene primers were amplified, and this amplification served to estimate nucleated cell counts. Assay used: immunoSEQ multiplex PCR; TCRdb lists only in-frame clones, some missing. V, J and clone size derive from that table, while D and trimming were established from the DNA sequence. The data show about 150,000 clones, with roughly nine tenths seen just once and 3.5% to 5% held by the top ten.

The sample comprised peripheral blood. This TCR was recovered from a woman aged 60-70 years with active or convalescent COVID-19. The chain recombines TRBV6-6 with TRBJ1-4; tentative D call: TRBD1 (5 bases). The CDR3 nucleotides are TGTGCCAGCACCCTAGACAGCCTGAATGAAAAACTGTTTTTT. Translated, it gives CASTLDSLNEKLFF.